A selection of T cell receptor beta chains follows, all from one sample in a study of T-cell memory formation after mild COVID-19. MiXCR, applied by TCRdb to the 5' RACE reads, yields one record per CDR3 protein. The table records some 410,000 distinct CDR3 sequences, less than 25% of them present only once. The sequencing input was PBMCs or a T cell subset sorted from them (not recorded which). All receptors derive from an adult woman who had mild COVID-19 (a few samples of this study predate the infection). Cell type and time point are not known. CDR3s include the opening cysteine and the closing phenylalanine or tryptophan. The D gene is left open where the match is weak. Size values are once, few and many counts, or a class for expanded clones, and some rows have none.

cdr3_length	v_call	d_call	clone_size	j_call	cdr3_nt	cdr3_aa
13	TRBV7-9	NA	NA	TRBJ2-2	TGTGCCAGCAGCGAATCGAACACCGGGGAGCTGTTTTTT	CASSESNTGELFF
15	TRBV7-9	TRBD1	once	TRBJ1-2	TGTGCCAGCAGCTTAAAGAGACAGGGTCCGGCTGGCTACACCTTC	CASSLKRQGPAGYTF
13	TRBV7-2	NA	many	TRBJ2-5	TGTGCCAGCAGCCCAGGGAGTTCGGAGACCCAGTACTTC	CASSPGSSETQYF
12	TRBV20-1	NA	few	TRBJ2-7	TGCAGTGCTAGCGACGACTCCTACGAGCAGTACTTC	CSASDDSYEQYF
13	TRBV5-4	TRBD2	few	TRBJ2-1	TGTGCCAGCAGCGGGACTAGGGGGAATGAGCAGTTCTTC	CASSGTRGNEQFF
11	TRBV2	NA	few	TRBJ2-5	TGTGCCAGCACTCCGCAAGAGACCCAGTACTTC	CASTPQETQYF
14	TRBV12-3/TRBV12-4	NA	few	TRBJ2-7	TGTGCCAGCAGTCCTCTACTAGCTTCCTACGAGCAGTACTTC	CASSPLLASYEQYF
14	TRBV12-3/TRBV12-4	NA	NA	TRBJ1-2	TGTGCCAGCAGTTTAGGAGGGGCGGGAGGTGGCTACACCTTC	CASSLGGAGGGYTF
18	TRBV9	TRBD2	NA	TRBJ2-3	TGTGCCAGCAGCGTACCCAGCGGGGGGGGTCATTTCACAGATACGCAGTATTTT	CASSVPSGGGHFTDTQYF
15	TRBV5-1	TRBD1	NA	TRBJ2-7	TGCGCCAGCAGCCCGGACAGGGGCGAGTGGCACGAGCAGTACTTC	CASSPDRGEWHEQYF
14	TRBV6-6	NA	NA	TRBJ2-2	TGTGCCAGCAGTTACGGGACTCCCACCGGGGAGCTGTTTTTT	CASSYGTPTGELFF
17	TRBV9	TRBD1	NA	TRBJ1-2	TGTGCCAGCAGCGCCACTGACAGGGCCACAGCTAACTATGGCTACACCTTC	CASSATDRATANYGYTF
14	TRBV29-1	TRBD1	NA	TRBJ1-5	TGCAGCGTGTGGGACAGAAATAGCAATCAGCCCCAGCATTTT	CSVWDRNSNQPQHF
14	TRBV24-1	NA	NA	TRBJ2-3	TGTGCCACCAGTGATTTAAGGCGACCAGATACGCAGTATTTT	CATSDLRRPDTQYF
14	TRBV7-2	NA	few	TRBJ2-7	TGTGCCAGCAGCTTAGACGGAGGGTCCTACGAGCAGTACTTC	CASSLDGGSYEQYF
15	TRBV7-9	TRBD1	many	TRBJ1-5	TGTGCCAGCAGCTCCCAGGGGGTAGGAAGTCAGCCCCAGCATTTT	CASSSQGVGSQPQHF
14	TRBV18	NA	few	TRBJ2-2	TGTGCCAGCTCACCACCATCAGGGCCCGGGGAGCTGTTTTTT	CASSPPSGPGELFF
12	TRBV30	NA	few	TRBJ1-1	TGTGCCTGGAGTGGAGGGCGCACTGAAGCTTTCTTT	CAWSGGRTEAFF
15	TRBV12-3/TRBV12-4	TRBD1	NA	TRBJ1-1	TGTGCCAGCAGTTTAGATCTAACAGGGGGCACAGGGGCTTTCTTT	CASSLDLTGGTGAFF
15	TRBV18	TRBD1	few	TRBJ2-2	TGTGCCAGCTCACAACAGGGGACGAACACCGGGGAGCTGTTTTTT	CASSQQGTNTGELFF
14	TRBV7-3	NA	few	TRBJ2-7	TGTGCCAGCAGCTTAATGCCTGGTCTTGACGAGCAGTACTTC	CASSLMPGLDEQYF
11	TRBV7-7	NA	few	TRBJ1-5	TGTGCCAGCAGGAAAGGGCAGCCCCAGCATTTT	CASRKGQPQHF
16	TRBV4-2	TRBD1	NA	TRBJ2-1	TGTGCCAGCAGCCACTTAACAGGGGGGTCCTACAATGAGCAGTTCTTC	CASSHLTGGSYNEQFF
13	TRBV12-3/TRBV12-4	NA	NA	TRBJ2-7	TGTGCCAGGGGGGAGGGGGCCTCCTACGAGCAGTACTTC	CARGEGASYEQYF
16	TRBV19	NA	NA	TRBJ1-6	TGTGCCAGTAGTCACGGGATAGCAGCCTATAATTCACCCCTCCACTTT	CASSHGIAAYNSPLHF
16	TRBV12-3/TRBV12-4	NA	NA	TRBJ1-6	TGTGCCAGCAGTTTAGCGCTGGACAGCTTTAATTCACCCCTCCACTTT	CASSLALDSFNSPLHF
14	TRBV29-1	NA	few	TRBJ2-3	TGCAGCGTTGAAAGGACAGTATCCTGGGATACGCAGTATTTT	CSVERTVSWDTQYF
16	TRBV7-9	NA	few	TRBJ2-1	TGTGCCAGCAGCCCCGACGTGCATAGCGAATTTCATGAGCAGTTCTTC	CASSPDVHSEFHEQFF
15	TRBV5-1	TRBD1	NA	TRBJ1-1	TGCGCCAGCAGCTTGGAACCCAGGGGGCCCACTGAAGCTTTCTTT	CASSLEPRGPTEAFF
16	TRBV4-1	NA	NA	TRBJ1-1	TGCGCCAGCAGCCAGTTTTCGGGACGTTTGAACACTGAAGCTTTCTTT	CASSQFSGRLNTEAFF
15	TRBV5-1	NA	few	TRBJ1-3	TGCGCCAGCAGCTCCCACGGGGGGGCTGGAAACACCATATATTTT	CASSSHGGAGNTIYF
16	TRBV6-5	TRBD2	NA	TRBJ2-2	TGTGCCAGCAGAAGCGTTGGGGGGGGTAAGGCCGGGGAGCTGTTTTTT	CASRSVGGGKAGELFF
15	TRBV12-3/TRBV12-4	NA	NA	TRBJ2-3	TGTGCCAGCACCATTACCCACACTGGTTCAGATACGCAGTATTTT	CASTITHTGSDTQYF
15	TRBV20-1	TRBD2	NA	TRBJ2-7	TGCAGTGCTAATGCCGGGACTAGCGGGAGAAAAGAGCAGTACTTC	CSANAGTSGRKEQYF
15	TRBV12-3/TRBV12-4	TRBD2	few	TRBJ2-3	TGTGCCAGCAGGATAGCGGGGGCCGGAGTAGATACGCAGTATTTT	CASRIAGAGVDTQYF
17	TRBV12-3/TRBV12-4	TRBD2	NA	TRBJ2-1	TGTGCCAGCGGGGCGGGAGGGACATTTTCCTCCTACAATGAGCAGTTCTTC	CASGAGGTFSSYNEQFF
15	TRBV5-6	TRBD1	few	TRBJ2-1	TGTGCCAGCAGCACCGGACAGGGGGCATGGAATGAGCAGTTCTTC	CASSTGQGAWNEQFF
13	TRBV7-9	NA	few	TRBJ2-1	TGTGCCAGCACCCTAGGCTCTTACAATGAGCAGTTCTTC	CASTLGSYNEQFF
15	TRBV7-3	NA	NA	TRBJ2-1	TGTGCCAGCAGCTATTCAGGTTACCGCGCTGATGAGCAGTTCTTC	CASSYSGYRADEQFF
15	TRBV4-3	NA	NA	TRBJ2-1	TGCGCCAGCAGCCAAGACCGGGGAATCTACAATGAGCAGTTCTTC	CASSQDRGIYNEQFF
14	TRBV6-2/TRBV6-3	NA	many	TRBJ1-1	TGTGCCAGCAGTTACCTGGCCCCGAAGGCTGAAGCTTTCTTT	CASSYLAPKAEAFF
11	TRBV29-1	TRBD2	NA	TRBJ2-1	TGCAGCGTTGTGTGGCGGGGGAAGCAGTTCTTC	CSVVWRGKQFF
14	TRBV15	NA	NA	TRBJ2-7	TGTGCCACCGGAAAGAAAAGGGGATTCGACGAGCAGTACTTC	CATGKKRGFDEQYF
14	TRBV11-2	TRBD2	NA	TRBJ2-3	TGTGCCAGCAGCGACCGACTAGCCGTGAATACGCAGTATTTT	CASSDRLAVNTQYF
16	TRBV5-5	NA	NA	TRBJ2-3	TGTGCCAGCACCCCATCGGACCGCCTGAGCACAGATACGCAGTATTTT	CASTPSDRLSTDTQYF
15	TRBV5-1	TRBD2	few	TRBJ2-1	TGCGCCAGCAGCCACGGGACTAGCGGGGGGGATGAGCAGTTCTTC	CASSHGTSGGDEQFF
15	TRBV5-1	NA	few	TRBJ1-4	TGCGCCAGCAGCTCCTCCGGGACACTCCTTGAAAAACTGTTTTTT	CASSSSGTLLEKLFF
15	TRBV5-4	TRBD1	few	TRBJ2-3	TGTGCCAGCAGCTCGGGACAGGGGGTTACAGATACGCAGTATTTT	CASSSGQGVTDTQYF